The clone carrying this T cell receptor (beta chain) was observed a single time. The entry originates in a study of identifying expanded T cells in peripheral blood. Trimming took 0 bases from V and 0 from J, leaving 9 bases between them. This CDR3 region has 15 residues. Germline V lookup: CDR1 GTSNPN, CDR2 SVGIG (reference sequence). The table came from immunoSEQ multiplex PCR; TCRdb's copy has only in-frame clones and leaves some out. The sample lists some 93,000 clones, 88% seen once, with around 4.3% in the top ten. This TCR derives from a person between 18 and 70 years old in good health. The sample taken for sequencing was blood. The rearrangement joins TRBV30 to TRBJ1-5; D gene ambiguous. The CDR3 region is CAWSVRHFSNQPQHF. For the CDR3, the DNA is TGTGCCTGGAGTGTACGTCACTTTAGCAATCAGCCCCAGCATTTT.